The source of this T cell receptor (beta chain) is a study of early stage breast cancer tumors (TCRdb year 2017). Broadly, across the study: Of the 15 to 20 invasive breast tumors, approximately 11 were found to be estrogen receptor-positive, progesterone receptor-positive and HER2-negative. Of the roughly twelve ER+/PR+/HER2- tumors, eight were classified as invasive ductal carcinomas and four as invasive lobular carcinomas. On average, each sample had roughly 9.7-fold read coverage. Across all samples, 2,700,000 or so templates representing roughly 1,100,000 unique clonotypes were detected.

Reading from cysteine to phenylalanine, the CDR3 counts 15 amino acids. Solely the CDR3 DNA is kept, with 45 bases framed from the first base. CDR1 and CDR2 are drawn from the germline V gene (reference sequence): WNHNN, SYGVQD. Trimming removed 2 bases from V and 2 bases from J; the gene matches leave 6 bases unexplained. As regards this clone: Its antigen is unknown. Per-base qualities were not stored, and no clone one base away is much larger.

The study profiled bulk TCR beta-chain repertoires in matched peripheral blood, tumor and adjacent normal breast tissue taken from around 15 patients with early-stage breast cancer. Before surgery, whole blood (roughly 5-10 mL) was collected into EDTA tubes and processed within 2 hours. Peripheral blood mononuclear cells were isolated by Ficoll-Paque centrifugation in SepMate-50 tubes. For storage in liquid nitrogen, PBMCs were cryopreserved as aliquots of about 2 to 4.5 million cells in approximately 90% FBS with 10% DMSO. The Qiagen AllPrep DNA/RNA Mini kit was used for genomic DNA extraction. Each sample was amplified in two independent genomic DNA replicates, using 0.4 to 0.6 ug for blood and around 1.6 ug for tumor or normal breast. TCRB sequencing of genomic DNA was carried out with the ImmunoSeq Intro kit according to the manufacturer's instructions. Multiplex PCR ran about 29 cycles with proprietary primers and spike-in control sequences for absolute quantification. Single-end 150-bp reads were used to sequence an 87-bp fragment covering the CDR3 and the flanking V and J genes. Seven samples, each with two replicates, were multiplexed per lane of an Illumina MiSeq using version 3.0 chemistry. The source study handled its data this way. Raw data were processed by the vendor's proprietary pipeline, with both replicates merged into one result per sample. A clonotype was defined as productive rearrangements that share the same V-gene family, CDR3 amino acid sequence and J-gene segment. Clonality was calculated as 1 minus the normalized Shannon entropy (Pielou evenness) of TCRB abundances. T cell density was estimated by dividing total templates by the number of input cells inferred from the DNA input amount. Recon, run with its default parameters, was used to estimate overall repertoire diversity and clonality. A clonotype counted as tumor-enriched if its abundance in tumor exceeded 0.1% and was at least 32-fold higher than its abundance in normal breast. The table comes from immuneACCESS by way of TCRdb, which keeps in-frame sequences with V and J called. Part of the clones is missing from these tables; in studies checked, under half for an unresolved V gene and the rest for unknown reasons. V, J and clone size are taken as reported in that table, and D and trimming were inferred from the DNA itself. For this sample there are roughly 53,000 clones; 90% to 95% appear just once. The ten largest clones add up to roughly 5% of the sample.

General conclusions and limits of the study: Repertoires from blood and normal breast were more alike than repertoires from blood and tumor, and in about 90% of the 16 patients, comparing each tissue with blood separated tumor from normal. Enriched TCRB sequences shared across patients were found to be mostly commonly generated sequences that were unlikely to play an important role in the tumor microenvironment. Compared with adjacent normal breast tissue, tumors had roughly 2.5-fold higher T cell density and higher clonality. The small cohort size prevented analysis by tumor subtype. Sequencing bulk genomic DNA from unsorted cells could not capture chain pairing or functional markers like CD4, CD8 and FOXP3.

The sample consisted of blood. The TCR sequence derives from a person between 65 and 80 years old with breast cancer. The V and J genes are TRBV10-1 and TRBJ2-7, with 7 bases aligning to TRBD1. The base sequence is TGCGCCAGCAGTGAGGTTCGGACAGGACCCTACGAGCAGTACTTC. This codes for CASSEVRTGPYEQYF.